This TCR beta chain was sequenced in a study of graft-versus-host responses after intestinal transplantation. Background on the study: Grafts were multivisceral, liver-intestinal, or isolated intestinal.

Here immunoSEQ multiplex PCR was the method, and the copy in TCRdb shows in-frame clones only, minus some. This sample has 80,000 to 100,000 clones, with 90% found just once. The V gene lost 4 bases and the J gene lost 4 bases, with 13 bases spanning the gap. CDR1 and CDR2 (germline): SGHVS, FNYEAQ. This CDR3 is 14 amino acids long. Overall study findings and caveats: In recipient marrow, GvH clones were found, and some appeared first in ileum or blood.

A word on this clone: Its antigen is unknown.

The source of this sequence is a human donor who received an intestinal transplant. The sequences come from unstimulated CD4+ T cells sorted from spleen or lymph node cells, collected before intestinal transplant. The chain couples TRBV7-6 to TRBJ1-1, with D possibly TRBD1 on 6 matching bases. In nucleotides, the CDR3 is TGTGCCAGCAGCTCCATTACAGGGCCCACTGAAGCTTTCTTT. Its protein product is CASSSITGPTEAFF.